The next 3 T cell receptor beta chains were all read from a single sample in a study of T cells in narcolepsy. The assay was immunoSEQ multiplex PCR, and TCRdb's table has in-frame clones only and misses some. The table includes under 35,000 clones, approximately 87% detected once. Material for sequencing was CD45RA- memory CD4+ T cells from PBMCs. The receptors were gathered from a human donor with narcolepsy.

The rearrangement joins TRBV6-6 to TRBJ2-1; TRBD1 might be the D (5 bases). CDR3 length: 14 amino acids. The germline V gene has CDR1 MNHNY and CDR2 SVGAGI (reference sequence). Trimming stripped 0 bases from V and 5 bases from J, with 8 bases between. CDR3 bases: TGTGCCAGCAGTTACTCGACCAGGGACAATGAGCAGTTCTTC. Its translation: CASSYSTRDNEQFF.

This clone appeared once. The V and J genes are TRBV6-5 and TRBJ1-5; 7 bases agree with TRBD1. The CDR3 has 13 amino acids. Germline V gene lookup returns CDR1 MNHEY and CDR2 SVGAGI. V gave up 6 bases and J gave up 6 bases; unmatched junction bases: 5. The CDR3 sequence is CASRETGPQPQHF. DNA of the CDR3: TGTGCCAGCAGGGAGACAGGGCCTCAGCCCCAGCATTTT.

The genes are TRBV20-1 and TRBJ1-1, with D unclear. V was pared by 4 bases and J by 11 bases, with 14 bases between. Germline V gives CDR1 DFQATT, CDR2 SNEGSKA (reference sequence). This CDR3 spans 11 amino acids. The CDR3 nucleotides are TGCAGTGCTACCTGGAACGACGGCGCTTTCTTT. Protein product: CSATWNDGAFF.